This TCR beta chain was sequenced in a study of identical twins. The CDR3 totals 16 residues. Trimming removed 2 bases from V and 6 bases from J; junction bases left unmatched: 7. CDR1 is SEHNR and CDR2 is FQNEAQ in the germline V gene (reference sequence). TCRdb recomputed calls from the 5' RACE reads with MiXCR, one row per CDR3 protein. Here the sample spans around 160,000 distinct CDR3 sequences, around 3.4% being singletons. This clonotype was observed many times. J is TRBJ2-3 and V is TRBV7-9, with 11 bases aligning to TRBD2. The source of this sequence is a man aged 18 to 30 in good health. Sequencing was carried out using memory T cells sorted from blood. The CDR3 bases are TGTGCCAGCAGCTTAATATCTAGCGGGAGGACCGATACGCAGTATTTT. Its translation is CASSLISSGRTDTQYF.